What follows describes a single T cell receptor (beta chain). TCRdb called the 5' RACE reads again in MiXCR, with one record for every CDR3 protein. The sample carries about 5,300 distinct CDR3 sequences, roughly 34% recorded once. Sequenced input: memory CD4+ T cells sorted from blood. Subset indicated: memory CD4+ T cells, CD4+CD45RO+CD25-. This receptor was obtained from a female donor with breast cancer.

The CDR3 region has the DNA TGTGCCAGCAGTAACCGGGGACCCAAGGAAGAACTGTTTTTT. Its translation: CASSNRGPKEELFF. This chain joins TRBV6-2 or TRBV6-3 and TRBJ1-4; TRBD1 is a possible D gene (5 bases). Per germline, CDR1 MNHEY and CDR2 SVGEGT. V gave up 5 bases and J gave up 12 bases, with 19 bases separating them. This CDR3 comprises 14 residues.